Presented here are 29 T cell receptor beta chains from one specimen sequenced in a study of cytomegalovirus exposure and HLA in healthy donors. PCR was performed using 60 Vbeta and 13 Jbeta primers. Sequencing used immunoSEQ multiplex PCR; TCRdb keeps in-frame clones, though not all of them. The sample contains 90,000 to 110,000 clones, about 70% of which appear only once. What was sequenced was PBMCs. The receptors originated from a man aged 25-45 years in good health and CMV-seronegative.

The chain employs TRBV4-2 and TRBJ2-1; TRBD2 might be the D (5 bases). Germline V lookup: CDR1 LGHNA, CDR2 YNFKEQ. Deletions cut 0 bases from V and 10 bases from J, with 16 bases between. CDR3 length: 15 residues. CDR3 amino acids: CASSQDLTITMEQFF. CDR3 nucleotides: TGTGCCAGCAGCCAAGATCTGACTATTACAATGGAGCAGTTCTTC.

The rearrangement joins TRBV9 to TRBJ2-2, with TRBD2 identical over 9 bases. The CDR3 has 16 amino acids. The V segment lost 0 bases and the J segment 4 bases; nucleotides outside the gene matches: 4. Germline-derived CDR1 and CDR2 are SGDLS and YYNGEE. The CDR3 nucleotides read TGTGCCAGCAGCGTAGGGCTAGCGGGATTCACCGGGGAGCTGTTTTTT. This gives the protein CASSVGLAGFTGELFF.

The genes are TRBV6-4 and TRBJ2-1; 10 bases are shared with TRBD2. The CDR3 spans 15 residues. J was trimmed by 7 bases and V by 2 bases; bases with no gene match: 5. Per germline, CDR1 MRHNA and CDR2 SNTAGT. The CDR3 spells CASSDGPSGGNEQFF. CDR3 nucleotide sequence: TGTGCCAGCAGTGACGGTCCTAGCGGGGGAAATGAGCAGTTCTTC.

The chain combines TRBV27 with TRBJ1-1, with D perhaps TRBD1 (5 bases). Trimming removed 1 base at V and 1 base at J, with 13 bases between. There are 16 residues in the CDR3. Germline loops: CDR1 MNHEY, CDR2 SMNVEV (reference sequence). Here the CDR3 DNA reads TGTGCCAGCAGTTTATGGGGTGGGGGGGAGAACACTGAAGCTTTCTTT. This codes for CASSLWGGGENTEAFF.

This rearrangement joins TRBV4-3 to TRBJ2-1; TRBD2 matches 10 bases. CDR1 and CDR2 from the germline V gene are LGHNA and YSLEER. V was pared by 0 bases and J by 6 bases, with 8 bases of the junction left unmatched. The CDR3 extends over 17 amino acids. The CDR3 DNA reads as TGCGCCAGCAGCCAAGACGGCAGCGGGAGGGCCCGCAATGAGCAGTTCTTC. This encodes CASSQDGSGRARNEQFF.

The CDR3 DNA follows: TGTGCCAGCAGCCGTCGGGGATCCAGCTCCTACGAGCAGTACTTC. Its translation is CASSRRGSSSYEQYF. V usage is TRBV14 and J usage is TRBJ2-7, with a tentative D call TRBD2 (5 bases). Trimming removed 4 bases from V and 0 bases from J, with 13 bases in between. Germline values: CDR1 SGHDN, CDR2 FVKESK. The CDR3 runs to 15 residues.

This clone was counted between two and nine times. CDR3: CASSPLSGDTDTQYF. In DNA form, the CDR3 reads TGTGCCAGCAGCCCTTTGTCAGGGGACACAGATACGCAGTATTTT. The V gene is TRBV9, the J gene TRBJ2-3; a possible D gene is TRBD1 (6 bases). The ends were cut back, 4 bases at V and 2 bases at J, with 14 bases in the middle. CDR3 size: 15 residues. Germline CDR1 and CDR2: SGDLS and YYNGEE.

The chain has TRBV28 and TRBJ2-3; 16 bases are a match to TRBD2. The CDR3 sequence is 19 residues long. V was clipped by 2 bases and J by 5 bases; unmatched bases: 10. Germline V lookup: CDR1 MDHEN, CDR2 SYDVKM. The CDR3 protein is CASSLVGGTSGRALDTQYF. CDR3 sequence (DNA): TGTGCCAGCAGTTTAGTTGGAGGGACTAGCGGGAGGGCCCTAGATACGCAGTATTTT.

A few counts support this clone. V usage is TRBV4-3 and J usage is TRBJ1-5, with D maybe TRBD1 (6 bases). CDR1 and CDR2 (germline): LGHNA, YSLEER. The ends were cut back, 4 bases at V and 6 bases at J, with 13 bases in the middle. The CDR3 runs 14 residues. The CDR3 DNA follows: TGCGCCAGCAGCCGGACAGTTAGAAGTCAGCCCCAGCATTTT. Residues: CASSRTVRSQPQHF.

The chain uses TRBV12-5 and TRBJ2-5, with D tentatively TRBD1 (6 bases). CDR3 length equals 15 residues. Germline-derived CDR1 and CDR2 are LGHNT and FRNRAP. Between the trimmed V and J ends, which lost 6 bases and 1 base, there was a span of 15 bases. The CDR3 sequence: CASGSPGTIQETQYF. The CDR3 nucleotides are TGTGCTAGTGGAAGTCCTGGGACAATCCAAGAGACCCAGTACTTC.

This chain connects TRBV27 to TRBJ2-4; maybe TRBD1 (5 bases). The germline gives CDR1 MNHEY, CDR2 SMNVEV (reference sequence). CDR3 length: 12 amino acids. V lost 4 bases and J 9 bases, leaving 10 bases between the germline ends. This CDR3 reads CASSSEGAIQYF. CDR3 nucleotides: TGTGCCAGCAGTTCGGAAGGGGCCATTCAGTACTTC.

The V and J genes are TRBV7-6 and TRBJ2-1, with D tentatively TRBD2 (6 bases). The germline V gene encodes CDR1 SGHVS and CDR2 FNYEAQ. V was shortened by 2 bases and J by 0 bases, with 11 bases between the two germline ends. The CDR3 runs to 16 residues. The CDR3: CASSLIDGSSYNEQFF. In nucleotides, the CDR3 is TGTGCCAGCAGCTTAATCGACGGGAGCTCCTACAATGAGCAGTTCTTC.

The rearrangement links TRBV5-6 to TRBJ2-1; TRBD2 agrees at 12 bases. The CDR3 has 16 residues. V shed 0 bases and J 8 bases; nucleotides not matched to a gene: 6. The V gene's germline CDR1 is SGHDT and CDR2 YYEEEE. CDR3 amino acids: CASSLELAGGVDEQFF. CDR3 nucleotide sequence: TGTGCCAGCAGCTTGGAACTAGCGGGAGGTGTGGATGAGCAGTTCTTC.

The CDR3 DNA is TGCGCCAGCAGCTTGTCGACAGGGGTTTTCGAGACCCAGTACTTC. It specifies CASSLSTGVFETQYF. The V call is TRBV5-1, the J call TRBJ2-5; TRBD1 agrees at 8 bases. Germline loops: CDR1 SGHRS, CDR2 YFSETQ. This CDR3 region has 15 residues. J was trimmed by 5 bases and V by 1 base; bases with no gene match: 7.

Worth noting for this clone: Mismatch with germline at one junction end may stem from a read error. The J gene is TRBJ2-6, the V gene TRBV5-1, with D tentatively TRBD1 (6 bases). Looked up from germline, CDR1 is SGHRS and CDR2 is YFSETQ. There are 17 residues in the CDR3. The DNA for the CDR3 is TGCACCAGCAGCTCACAGGGACCTCTCGGTGGGGCCAACGTCCTGACTTTC. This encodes CTSSSQGPLGGANVLTF. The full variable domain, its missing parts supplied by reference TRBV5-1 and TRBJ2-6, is KAGVTQTPRYLIKTRGQQVTLSCSPISGHRSVSWYQQTPGQGLQFLFEYFSETQRNKGNFPGRFSGRQFSNSRSEMNVSTLELGDSALYLCTSSSQGPLGGANVLTFGAGSRLTVL.

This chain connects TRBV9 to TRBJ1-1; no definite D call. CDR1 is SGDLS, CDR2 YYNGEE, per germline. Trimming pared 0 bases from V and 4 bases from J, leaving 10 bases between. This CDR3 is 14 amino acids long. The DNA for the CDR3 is TGTGCCAGCAGCGTAGGACCCGAGCGCACTGAAGCTTTCTTT. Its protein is CASSVGPERTEAFF.

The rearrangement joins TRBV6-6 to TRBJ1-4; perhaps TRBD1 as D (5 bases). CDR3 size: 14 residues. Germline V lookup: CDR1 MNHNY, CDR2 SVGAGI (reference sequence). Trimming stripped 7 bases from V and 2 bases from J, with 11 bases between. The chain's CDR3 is CASTKSGTNEKLFF. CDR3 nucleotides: TGTGCCAGCACCAAGTCAGGGACTAATGAAAAACTGTTTTTT.

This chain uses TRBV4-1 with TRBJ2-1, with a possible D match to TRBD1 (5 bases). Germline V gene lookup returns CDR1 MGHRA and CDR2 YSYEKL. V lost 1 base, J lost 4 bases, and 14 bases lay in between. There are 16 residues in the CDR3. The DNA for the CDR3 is TGCGCCAGCAGCCAAGGGACCGGTGGGGCGTACAATGAGCAGTTCTTC. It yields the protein CASSQGTGGAYNEQFF.

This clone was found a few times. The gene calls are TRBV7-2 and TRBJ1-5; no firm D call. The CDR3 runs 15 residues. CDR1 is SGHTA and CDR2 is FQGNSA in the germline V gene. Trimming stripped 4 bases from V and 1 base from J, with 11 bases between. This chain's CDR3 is CASSSRTGSNQPQHF. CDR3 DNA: TGTGCCAGCAGCTCCAGGACGGGGAGCAATCAGCCCCAGCATTTT.

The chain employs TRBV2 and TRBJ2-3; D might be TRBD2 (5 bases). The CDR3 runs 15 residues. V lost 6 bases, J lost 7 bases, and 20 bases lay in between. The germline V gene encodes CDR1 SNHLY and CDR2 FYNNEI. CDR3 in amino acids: CASRGSPTRENTQYF. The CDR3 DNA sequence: TGTGCCAGCAGAGGGAGCCCCACTCGCGAAAATACGCAGTATTTT. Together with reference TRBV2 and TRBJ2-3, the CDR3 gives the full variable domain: EPEVTQTPSHQVTQMGQEVILRCVPISNHLYFYWYRQILGQKVEFLVSFYNNEISEKSEIFDDQFSVERPDGSNFTLKIRSTKLEDSAMYFCASRGSPTRENTQYFGPGTRLTVL.

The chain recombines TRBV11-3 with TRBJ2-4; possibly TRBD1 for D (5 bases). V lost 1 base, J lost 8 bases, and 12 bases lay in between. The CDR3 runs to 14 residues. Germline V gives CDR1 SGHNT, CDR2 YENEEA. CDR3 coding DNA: TGTGCCAGCAGCTTAGGGCAGGGTGGAGACATTCAGTACTTC. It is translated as CASSLGQGGDIQYF.

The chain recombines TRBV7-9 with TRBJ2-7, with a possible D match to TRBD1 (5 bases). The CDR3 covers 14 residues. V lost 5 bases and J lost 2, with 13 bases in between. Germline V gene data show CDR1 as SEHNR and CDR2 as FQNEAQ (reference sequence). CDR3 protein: CASSPDTGPYEQYF. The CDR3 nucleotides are TGTGCCAGCAGCCCGGATACAGGTCCCTACGAGCAGTACTTC.

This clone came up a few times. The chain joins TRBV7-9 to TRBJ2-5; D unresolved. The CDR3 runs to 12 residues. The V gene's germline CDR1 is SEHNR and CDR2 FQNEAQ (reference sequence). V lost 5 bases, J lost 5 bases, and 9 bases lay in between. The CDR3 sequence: CASSLKEETQYF. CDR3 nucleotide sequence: TGTGCCAGCAGCCTCAAGGAGGAGACCCAGTACTTC.

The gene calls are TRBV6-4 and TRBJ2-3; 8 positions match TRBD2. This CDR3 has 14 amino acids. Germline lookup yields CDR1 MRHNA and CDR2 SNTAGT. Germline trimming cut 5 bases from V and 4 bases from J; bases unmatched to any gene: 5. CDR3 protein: CASSPWTSSDTQYF. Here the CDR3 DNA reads TGTGCCAGCAGTCCCTGGACTAGCTCAGATACGCAGTATTTT.

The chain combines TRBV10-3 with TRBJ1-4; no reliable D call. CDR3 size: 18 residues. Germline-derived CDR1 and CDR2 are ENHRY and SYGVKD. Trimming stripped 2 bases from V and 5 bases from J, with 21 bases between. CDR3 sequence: CAISERRCLLVDNEKLFF. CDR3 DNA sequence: TGTGCCATCAGTGAGCGAAGATGTCTCCTAGTCGACAATGAAAAACTGTTTTTT.

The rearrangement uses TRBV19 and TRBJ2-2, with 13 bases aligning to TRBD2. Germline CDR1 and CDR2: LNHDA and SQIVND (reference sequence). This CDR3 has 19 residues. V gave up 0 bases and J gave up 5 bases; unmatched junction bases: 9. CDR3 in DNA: TGTGCCAGTAGTATAGATAGGGGACTAGCGGGGCCAGGGACCGGGGAGCTGTTTTTT. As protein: CASSIDRGLAGPGTGELFF.

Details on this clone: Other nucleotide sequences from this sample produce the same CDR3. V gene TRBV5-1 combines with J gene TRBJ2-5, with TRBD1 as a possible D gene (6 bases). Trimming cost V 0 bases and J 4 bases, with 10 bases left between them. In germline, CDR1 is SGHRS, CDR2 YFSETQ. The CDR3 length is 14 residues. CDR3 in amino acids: CASSLGGLGETQYF. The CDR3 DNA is TGCGCCAGCAGCTTGGGGGGGCTGGGAGAGACCCAGTACTTC.

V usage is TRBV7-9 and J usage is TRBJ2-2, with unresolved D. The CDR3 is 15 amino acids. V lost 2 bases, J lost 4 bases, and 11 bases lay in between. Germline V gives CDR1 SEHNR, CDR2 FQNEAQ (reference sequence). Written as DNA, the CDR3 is TGTGCCAGCAGCTTAATGGCCAGTTCCACCGGGGAGCTGTTTTTT. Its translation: CASSLMASSTGELFF.

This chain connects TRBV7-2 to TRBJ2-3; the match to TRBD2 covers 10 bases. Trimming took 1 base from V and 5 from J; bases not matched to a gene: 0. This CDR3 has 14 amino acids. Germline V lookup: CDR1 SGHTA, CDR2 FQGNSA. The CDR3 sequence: CASSLGLAGDTQYF. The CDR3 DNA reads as TGTGCCAGCAGCTTAGGACTAGCGGGAGATACGCAGTATTTT.